This record looks at one T cell receptor (beta chain) sequence and its context. As the sequencing template, cDNA was produced by extracting RNA and reverse transcribing it. Assay: immunoSEQ multiplex PCR; the TCRdb copy retains only in-frame clones and omits some. The table shows 200,000 to 250,000 clones, with about 61% occurring only once. This record comes from a study of CD8+ T cells in alopecia areata. Looked up from germline, CDR1 is SQVTM and CDR2 is ANQGSEA. The CDR3 length is 12 residues. V was clipped by 4 bases and J by 1 base, with 7 bases between them. The receptor's source is a human donor in good health. The J gene is TRBJ1-1, the V gene TRBV29-1; unclear D gene. The sample comprised CD8+ T cells sorted from blood. This CDR3 reads CSVARQNTEAFF. The CDR3 DNA reads TGCAGCGTTGCACGGCAGAACACTGAAGCTTTCTTT.